This T cell receptor (beta chain) appears in the sequencing data of a study of blood T cell repertoires in COVID-19. Per the study methods: Using reference gene primer amplification, nucleated cell counts were estimated. Method: immunoSEQ multiplex PCR; TCRdb's copy keeps in-frame clones and lacks some. The D gene and trimming were derived from the DNA, and the V and J assignments and clone size from that table. The top ten hold 3.5% to 4.5% of the sample, which has about 130,000 clones, about 86% seen once. CDR1 is SEHNR, CDR2 FQNEAQ, per germline (reference sequence). This CDR3 comprises 17 residues. Trimming pared 5 bases from V and 0 bases from J, leaving 20 bases between.

The J gene is TRBJ2-7, the V gene TRBV7-9; D is possibly TRBD2 (7 bases). The specimen was peripheral blood. The TCR comes from a woman in her forties or fifties with acute or convalescent COVID-19. The CDR3 here is CASSPERGAASSYEQYF. CDR3 nucleotides: TGTGCCAGCAGCCCAGAACGGGGGGCGGCGAGCTCCTACGAGCAGTACTTC.